This T cell receptor (beta chain) was observed in a study of cytomegalovirus exposure and HLA in healthy donors. Whole-study context: Earlier, approximately 190 million T cells were analyzed, and 117 million unique TCR beta sequences were found among them. The study's findings and limits: A missense DCLRE1C variant was associated with V- and J-gene trimming of TCR beta chains in a later analysis, and an independent cohort replicated the association. Segments of the TCR beta V type were, in most cases, productive about 90% or about 30% of the time in an earlier analysis.

PCR was performed using 60 Vbeta and 13 Jbeta primers. This table comes from immunoSEQ multiplex PCR, and its TCRdb copy is limited to in-frame clones, with some not included. The repertoire table contains 60,000 to 70,000 clones. Of note for this clone: The antigen is unknown.

The CDR3 consists of 17 residues. CDR1 and CDR2 (germline): KGHSH, LQKENI. Trimming cost V 2 bases and J 0 bases; bases outside gene matches: 9. The sequence derives from a boy aged 10-17 years in good health and CMV-seronegative. The rearrangement joins TRBV18 to TRBJ2-7; the match to TRBD1 covers 8 bases. Sequenced input: PBMCs. The DNA for the CDR3 is TGTGCCAGCTCACCAGTCCCGGGACAGGTCTCCTCCTACGAGCAGTACTTC. As protein: CASSPVPGQVSSYEQYF. The full variable domain, in which reference TRBV18 and TRBJ2-7 provide the parts outside the CDR3, is NAGVMQNPRHLVRRRGQEARLRCSPMKGHSHVYWYRQLPEEGLKFMVYLQKENIIDESGMPKERFSAEFPKEGPSILRIQQVVRGDSAAYFCASSPVPGQVSSYEQYFGPGTRLTVT.